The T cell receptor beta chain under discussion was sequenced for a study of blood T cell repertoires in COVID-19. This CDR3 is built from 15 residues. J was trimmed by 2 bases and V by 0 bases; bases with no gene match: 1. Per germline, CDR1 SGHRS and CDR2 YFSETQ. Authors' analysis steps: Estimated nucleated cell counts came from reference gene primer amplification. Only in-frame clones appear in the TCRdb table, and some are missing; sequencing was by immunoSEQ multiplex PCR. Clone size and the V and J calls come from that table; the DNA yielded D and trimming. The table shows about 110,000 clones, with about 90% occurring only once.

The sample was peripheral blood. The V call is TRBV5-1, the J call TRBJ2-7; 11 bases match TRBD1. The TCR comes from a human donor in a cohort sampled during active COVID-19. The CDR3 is CASSLGTGGAYEQYF. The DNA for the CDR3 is TGCGCCAGCAGCTTGGGGACAGGGGGCGCCTACGAGCAGTACTTC.